Listed below are T cell receptor beta chains from one sample, sequenced in a study of regulatory T cells in long-lasting Graves disease. TCRdb used MiXCR to reprocess the multiplex PCR reads, holding one entry per CDR3 protein. The sample consists of 350,000 to 550,000 distinct CDR3 sequences, about 15% of them appearing once. These sequences were also reported in another study, on T cells in Graves' hyperthyroidism and ophthalmopathy.

This specimen was peripheral blood mononuclear cells (PBMCs), taken at new diagnosis, from a patient treated with antithyroid drugs. The receptors here all came from a woman aged 18 to 35 with Graves disease. CDR3s include the opening cysteine and the closing phenylalanine or tryptophan. Each record gives: CDR3 protein, J gene, V gene.

CSASTTGESEAFF,TRBJ1-1,TRBV20-1
CASSPASGFLAKNIQYF,TRBJ2-4,TRBV5-6
CSVERQGAPGANVLTF,TRBJ2-6,TRBV29-1
CSVATPLPSFEADTQYF,TRBJ2-3,TRBV29-1
CASSYGTAYNEQFF,TRBJ2-1,TRBV5-1
CASSLGHHRSADYEQYF,TRBJ2-7,TRBV5-1
CASSWSGESNTGELFF,TRBJ2-2,TRBV5-1
CAIQHLNTEAFF,TRBJ1-1,TRBV15
CAWSLDVITLYEQYF,TRBJ2-7,TRBV30
CASSYGPRTEAFF,TRBJ1-1,TRBV6-5
CASRGYSGSTDTQYF,TRBJ2-3,TRBV6-1
CASSLTYLKPNEQFF,TRBJ2-1,TRBV7-3
CASSHAAWGLSNSPLHF,TRBJ1-6,TRBV11-3
CASSLYYRARETQYF,TRBJ2-5,TRBV27
CATSREGGANTEAFF,TRBJ1-1,TRBV15
CASSWTSGSSDTQYF,TRBJ2-3,TRBV7-3
CASSTAGLQETQYF,TRBJ2-5,TRBV19
CASSQDRNIGELFF,TRBJ2-2,TRBV4-1
CASSLRETSGSGSEQFF,TRBJ2-1,TRBV4-1
CASSQGRQDYGYTF,TRBJ1-2,TRBV14
CASRPTSGPWDTQYF,TRBJ2-3,TRBV5-6
CSATKISNDYGYTF,TRBJ1-2,TRBV20-1
CASSETGFSNYGYTF,TRBJ1-2,TRBV28
CASSDTTYGYTF,TRBJ1-2,TRBV9
CASSWEGETQYF,TRBJ2-5,TRBV7-9
CASSQDQKENTEAFF,TRBJ1-1,TRBV14
CASSFRASGRTAGANVLTF,TRBJ2-6,TRBV7-2
CASSSRQGRYEQYF,TRBJ2-7,TRBV7-9
CASSTDRYTGELFF,TRBJ2-2,TRBV28
CSALPGTSRNTIYF,TRBJ1-3,TRBV20-1
CSARTYYSGNTIYF,TRBJ1-3,TRBV29-1
CASSLFGGDNEKLFF,TRBJ1-4,TRBV27
CSATPLVRGYNEQFF,TRBJ2-1,TRBV20-1
CSARDRTSGKVEQYF,TRBJ2-7,TRBV20-1
CASSVRTQTYEQYF,TRBJ2-7,TRBV2
CASSLWGGGTEAFF,TRBJ1-1,TRBV7-3
CASSLPGTGTDTQYF,TRBJ2-3,TRBV27
CASSYSKLAVSQKQYF,TRBJ2-7,TRBV6-5
CASSLVPSGVDTQYF,TRBJ2-3,TRBV5-4
CATSPRVGEQYF,.,TRBV24-1
CSVLPGLASHEQYF,TRBJ2-7,TRBV29-1
CASRTNRGLSGELFF,TRBJ2-2,TRBV6-1
CASTGTRLDEQFF,TRBJ2-1,TRBV6-1
CASSPQDTYEQYF,TRBJ2-7,TRBV18
CASSFQARNSPLHF,TRBJ1-6,TRBV27